This record concerns one TCR beta chain sequence. The entry originates in a study of shared clonotypes between healthy human individuals. CD45RO-negative cells were positively selected for CCR7, leaving out terminally differentiated effector memory CD45RA+ cells. V shed 5 bases and J shed 0 bases, with 29 bases lying between them. The germline V gene encodes CDR1 GTSNPN and CDR2 SVGIG (reference sequence). The CDR3 spans 21 residues. It was roughly 210 ng DNA, 25,000 to 35,000 T cell genomes, that sorted-subset replicate PCRs used. Measured with immunoSEQ multiplex PCR; TCRdb has only the in-frame clones, and not every one. The sample has approximately 590,000 clones, 95% seen once; the top ten hold roughly 0.1%.

The TCR comes from a woman aged 25 to 39 in good health. Input material: naive CD8+ T cells sorted from blood. The chain couples TRBV30 to TRBJ1-6; D not resolved. The DNA of the CDR3 is TGTGCCTGGCCCCCCCAAGGGAGACGCCGGAACCGTTCCTCCTATAATTCACCCCTCCACTTT. Amino acid sequence: CAWPPQGRRRNRSSYNSPLHF.